This T cell receptor beta chain was sequenced for a study of blood T cell repertoires in COVID-19. At the level of the study: Some COVID-19 samples were acute and others convalescent; all came from the United States, Italy and Spain.

Germline V lookup: CDR1 MDHEN, CDR2 SYDVKM. Trimming left V 1 base short and J 7 bases short, with 8 bases between. The CDR3 loop spans 13 amino acids. In the original analysis: Reference gene primer amplification in the assay estimated nucleated cell counts. The repertoire was sequenced with immunoSEQ multiplex PCR; TCRdb's copy has only in-frame clones and lacks some. V, J and clone size derive from that table, while D and trimming were established from the DNA sequence. Of fewer than 350,000 clones listed, about 86% were seen once; the top ten hold around 2.9%. The sequencing input was peripheral blood. The TCR originated in a woman in her fifties or sixties with active or convalescent COVID-19. The chain combines TRBV28 with TRBJ1-5; TRBD1 might be the D (5 bases). The DNA of the CDR3 is TGTGCCAGCAGTTTATCCAGGGAACAGCCCCAGCATTTT. Amino acid sequence: CASSLSREQPQHF.